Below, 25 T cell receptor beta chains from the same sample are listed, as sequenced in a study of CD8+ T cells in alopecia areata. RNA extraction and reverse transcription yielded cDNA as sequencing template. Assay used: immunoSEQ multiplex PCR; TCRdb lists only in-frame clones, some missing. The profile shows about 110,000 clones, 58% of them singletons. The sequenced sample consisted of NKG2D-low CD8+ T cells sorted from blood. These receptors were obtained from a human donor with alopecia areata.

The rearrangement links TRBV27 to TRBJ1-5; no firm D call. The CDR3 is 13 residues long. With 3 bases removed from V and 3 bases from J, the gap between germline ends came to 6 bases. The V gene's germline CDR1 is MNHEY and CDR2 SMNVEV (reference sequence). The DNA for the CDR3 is TGTGCCAGCAGTTTGTGGACCAATCAGCCCCAGCATTTT. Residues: CASSLWTNQPQHF.

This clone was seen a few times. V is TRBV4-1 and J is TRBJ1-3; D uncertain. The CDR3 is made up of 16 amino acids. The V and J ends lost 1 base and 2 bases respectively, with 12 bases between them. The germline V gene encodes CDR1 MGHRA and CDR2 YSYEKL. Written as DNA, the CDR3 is TGCGCCAGCAGCCAAGGCATTGGAGGGACTGGAAACACCATATATTTT. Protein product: CASSQGIGGTGNTIYF.

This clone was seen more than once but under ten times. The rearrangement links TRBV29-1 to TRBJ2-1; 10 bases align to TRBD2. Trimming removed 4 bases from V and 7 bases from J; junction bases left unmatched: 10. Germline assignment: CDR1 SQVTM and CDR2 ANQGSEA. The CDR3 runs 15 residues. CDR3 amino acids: CSVGETSGRYNEQFF. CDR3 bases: TGCAGCGTTGGAGAGACTAGCGGGCGTTATAATGAGCAGTTCTTC.

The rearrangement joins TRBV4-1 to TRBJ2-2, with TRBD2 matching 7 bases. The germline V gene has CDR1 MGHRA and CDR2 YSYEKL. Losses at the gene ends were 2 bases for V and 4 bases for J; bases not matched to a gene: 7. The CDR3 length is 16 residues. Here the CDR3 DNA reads TGCGCCAGCAGCCAACGCGCCGGGGGGATCACCGGGGAGCTGTTTTTT. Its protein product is CASSQRAGGITGELFF.

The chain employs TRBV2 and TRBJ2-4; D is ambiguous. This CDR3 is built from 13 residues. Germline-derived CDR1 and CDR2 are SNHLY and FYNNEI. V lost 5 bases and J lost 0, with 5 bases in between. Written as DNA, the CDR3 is TGTGCCAGCAGTACGCTAGCCAAAAACATTCAGTACTTC. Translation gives CASSTLAKNIQYF.

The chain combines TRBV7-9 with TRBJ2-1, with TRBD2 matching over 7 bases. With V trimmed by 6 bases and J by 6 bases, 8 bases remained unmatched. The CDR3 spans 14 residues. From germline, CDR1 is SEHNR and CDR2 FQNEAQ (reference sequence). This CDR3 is CASRHIRTSNEQFF. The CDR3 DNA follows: TGTGCCAGCAGACATATCCGGACTAGCAATGAGCAGTTCTTC.

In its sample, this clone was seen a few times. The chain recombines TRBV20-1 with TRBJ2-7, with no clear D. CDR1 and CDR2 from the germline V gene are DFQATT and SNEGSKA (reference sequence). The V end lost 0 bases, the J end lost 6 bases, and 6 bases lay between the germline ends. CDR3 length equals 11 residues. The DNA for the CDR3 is TGCAGTGCTAGAGATTATGTCGAGCAGTACTTC. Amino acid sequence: CSARDYVEQYF.

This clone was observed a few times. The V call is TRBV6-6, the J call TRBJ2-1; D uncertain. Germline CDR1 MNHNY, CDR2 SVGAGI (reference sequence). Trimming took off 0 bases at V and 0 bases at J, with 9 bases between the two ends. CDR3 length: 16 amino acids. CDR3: CASSYSPRDSYNEQFF. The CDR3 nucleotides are TGTGCCAGCAGTTACTCCCCGAGAGACTCCTACAATGAGCAGTTCTTC.

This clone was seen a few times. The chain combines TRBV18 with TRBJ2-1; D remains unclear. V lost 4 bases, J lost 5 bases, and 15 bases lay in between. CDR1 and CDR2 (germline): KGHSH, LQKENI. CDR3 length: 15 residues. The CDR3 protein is CASSQEGNPDNEQFF. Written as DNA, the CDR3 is TGTGCCAGCTCACAAGAAGGGAACCCAGACAATGAGCAGTTCTTC.

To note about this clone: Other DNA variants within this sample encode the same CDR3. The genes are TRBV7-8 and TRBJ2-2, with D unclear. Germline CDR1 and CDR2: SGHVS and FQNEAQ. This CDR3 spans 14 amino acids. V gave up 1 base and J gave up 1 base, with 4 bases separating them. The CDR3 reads CASSLGGNTGELFF. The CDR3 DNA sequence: TGTGCCAGCAGCTTAGGGGGGAACACCGGGGAGCTGTTTTTT.

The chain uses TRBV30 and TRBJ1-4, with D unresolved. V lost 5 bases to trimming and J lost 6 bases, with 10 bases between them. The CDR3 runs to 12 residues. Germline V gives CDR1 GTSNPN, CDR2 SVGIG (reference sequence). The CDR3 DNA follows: TGTGCCTGGGGGGAGCGGGATGAAAAACTGTTTTTT. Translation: CAWGERDEKLFF.

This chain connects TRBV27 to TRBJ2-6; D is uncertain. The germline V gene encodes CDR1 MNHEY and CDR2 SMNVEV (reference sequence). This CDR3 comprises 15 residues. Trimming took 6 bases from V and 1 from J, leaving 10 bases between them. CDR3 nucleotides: TGTGCCAGCAGCCACGCCGGGTCTGGGGCCAACGTCCTGACTTTC. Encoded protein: CASSHAGSGANVLTF.

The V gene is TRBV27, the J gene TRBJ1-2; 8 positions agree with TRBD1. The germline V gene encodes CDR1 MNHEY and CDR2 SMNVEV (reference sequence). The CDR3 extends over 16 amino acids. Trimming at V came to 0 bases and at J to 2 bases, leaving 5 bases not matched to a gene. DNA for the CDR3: TGTGCCAGCAGTTTATCAAGGACAGGGAAAAACTATGGCTACACCTTC. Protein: CASSLSRTGKNYGYTF.

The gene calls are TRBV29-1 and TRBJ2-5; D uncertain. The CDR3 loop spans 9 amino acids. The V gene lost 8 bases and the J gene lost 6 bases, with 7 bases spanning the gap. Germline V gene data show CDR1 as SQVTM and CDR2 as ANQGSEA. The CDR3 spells CSSDKTQYF. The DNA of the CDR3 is TGCAGCTCGGATAAGACCCAGTACTTC.

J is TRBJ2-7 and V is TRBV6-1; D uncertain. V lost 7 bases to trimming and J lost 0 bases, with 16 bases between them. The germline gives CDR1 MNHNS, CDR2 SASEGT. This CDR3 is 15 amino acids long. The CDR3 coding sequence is TGTGCCAGCACCCAACGCCCCTGGGCCTCCTACGAGCAGTACTTC. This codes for CASTQRPWASYEQYF.

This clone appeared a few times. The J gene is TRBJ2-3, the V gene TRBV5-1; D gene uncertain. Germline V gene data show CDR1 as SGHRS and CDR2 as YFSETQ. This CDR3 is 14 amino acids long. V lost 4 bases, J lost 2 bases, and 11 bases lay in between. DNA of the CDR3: TGCGCCAGCAGCCCGGCACGAATCACAGATACGCAGTATTTT. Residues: CASSPARITDTQYF.

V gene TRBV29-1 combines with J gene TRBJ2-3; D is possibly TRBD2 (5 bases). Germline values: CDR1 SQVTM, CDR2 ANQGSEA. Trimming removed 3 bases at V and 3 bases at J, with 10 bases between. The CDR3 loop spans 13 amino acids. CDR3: CSVDEGRTDTQYF. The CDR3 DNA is TGCAGCGTTGATGAGGGAAGGACAGATACGCAGTATTTT.

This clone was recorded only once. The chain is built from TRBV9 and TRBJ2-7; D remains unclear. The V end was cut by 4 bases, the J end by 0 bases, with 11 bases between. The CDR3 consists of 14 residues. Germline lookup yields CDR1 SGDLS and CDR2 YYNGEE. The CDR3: CASSPSSSSYEQYF. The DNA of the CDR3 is TGTGCCAGCAGCCCCTCTTCGAGCTCCTACGAGCAGTACTTC.

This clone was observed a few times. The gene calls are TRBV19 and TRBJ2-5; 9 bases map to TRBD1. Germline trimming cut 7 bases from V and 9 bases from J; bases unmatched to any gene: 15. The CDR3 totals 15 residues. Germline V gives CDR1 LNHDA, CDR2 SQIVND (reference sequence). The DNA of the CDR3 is TGTGCCAGTATGGGGACAGGGAGGGTTGCTATGCCCCAGTACTTC. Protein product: CASMGTGRVAMPQYF. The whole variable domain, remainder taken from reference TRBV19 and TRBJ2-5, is DGGITQSPKYLFRKEGQNVTLSCEQNLNHDAMYWYRQDPGQGLRLIYYSQIVNDFQKGDIAEGYSVSREKKESFPLTVTSAQKNPTAFYLCASMGTGRVAMPQYFGPGTRLLVL.

CDR3 in amino acids: CASSVRGNTEAFF. The CDR3 DNA reads TGTGCCAGCAGCGTGAGGGGGAACACTGAAGCTTTCTTT. This chain uses TRBV9 with TRBJ1-1; possibly TRBD1 for D (5 bases). Germline V gene data show CDR1 as SGDLS and CDR2 as YYNGEE. Between the trimmed V and J ends, which lost 2 bases and 1 base, there was a span of 6 bases. CDR3 length: 13 amino acids. The full variable domain, with the rest looked up from reference TRBV9 and TRBJ1-1, is DSGVTQTPKHLITATGQRVTLRCSPRSGDLSVYWYQQSLDQGLQFLIQYYNGEERAKGNILERFSAQQFPDLHSELNLSSLELGDSALYFCASSVRGNTEAFFGQGTRLTVV.

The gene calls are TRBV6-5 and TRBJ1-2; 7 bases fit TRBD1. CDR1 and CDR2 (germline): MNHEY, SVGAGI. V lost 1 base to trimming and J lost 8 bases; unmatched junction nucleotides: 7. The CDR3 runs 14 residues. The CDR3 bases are TGTGCCAGCAGTTACTGGGGACAGACTAGAGGCTACACCTTC. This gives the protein CASSYWGQTRGYTF.

The CDR3 DNA follows: TGTGCCAGCAGCGAAACAGGGATGGCCTACGAGCAGTACTTC. Residues: CASSETGMAYEQYF. The chain recombines TRBV9 with TRBJ2-7; tentative D call: TRBD1 (6 bases). This CDR3 comprises 14 residues. Germline V gene data show CDR1 as SGDLS and CDR2 as YYNGEE. V was clipped by 3 bases and J by 2 bases, with 12 bases between them.

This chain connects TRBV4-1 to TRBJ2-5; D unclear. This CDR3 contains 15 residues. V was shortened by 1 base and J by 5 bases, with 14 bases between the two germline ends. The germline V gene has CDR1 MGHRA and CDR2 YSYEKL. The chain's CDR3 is CASSQVADLIETQYF. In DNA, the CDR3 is TGCGCCAGCAGCCAAGTGGCAGACCTCATTGAGACCCAGTACTTC.

The CDR3 spells CASSQDPGGGNYGYTF. CDR3 in DNA: TGCGCCAGCAGCCAAGATCCAGGGGGGGGAAACTATGGCTACACCTTC. The genes are TRBV4-1 and TRBJ1-2; 7 nucleotides line up with TRBD1. The V and J ends lost 0 bases and 2 bases, in that order; junction bases with no gene match: 6. Germline-derived CDR1 and CDR2 are MGHRA and YSYEKL. The CDR3 consists of 16 residues.

The chain's CDR3 is CATVSPTEAFF. The DNA for the CDR3 is TGTGCCACCGTATCTCCGACTGAAGCTTTCTTT. This chain connects TRBV19 to TRBJ1-1; no firm D call. Germline V gene data show CDR1 as LNHDA and CDR2 as SQIVND (reference sequence). V shed 10 bases and J shed 5 bases, with 11 bases lying between them. The CDR3 length is 11 residues.